The TCR beta chain described here comes from a study of cytomegalovirus exposure and HLA in healthy donors. The CDR3 is 14 residues long. J was trimmed by 7 bases and V by 4 bases; bases with no gene match: 3. Germline CDR1 is MGHRA and CDR2 is YSYEKL. General study results and limits: It has been reported that TCR beta sequences accurately predicted the HLA-A and HLA-B alleles of most subjects. According to an earlier analysis, most TCR beta V segments yielded productive rearrangements about 87% or about 30% of the time.

PCR employed 60 Vbeta and 13 Jbeta primers. The data were produced by immunoSEQ multiplex PCR, yet TCRdb's version contains in-frame clones alone and is incomplete. Seen here are around 76,000 clones, more than 60% observed once, and the top ten hold less than 2%. Turning to this clone: Its antigen is unidentified.

The receptor was isolated from a man aged 35-49 years in good health and CMV-seronegative. Sequences were obtained from PBMCs. The chain has TRBV4-1 and TRBJ1-4; TRBD1 matches at 10 bases. Here the CDR3 DNA reads TGCGCCAGCAGCCTCCGGGACAGGGGTGAAAAACTGTTTTTT. Its translation: CASSLRDRGEKLFF.